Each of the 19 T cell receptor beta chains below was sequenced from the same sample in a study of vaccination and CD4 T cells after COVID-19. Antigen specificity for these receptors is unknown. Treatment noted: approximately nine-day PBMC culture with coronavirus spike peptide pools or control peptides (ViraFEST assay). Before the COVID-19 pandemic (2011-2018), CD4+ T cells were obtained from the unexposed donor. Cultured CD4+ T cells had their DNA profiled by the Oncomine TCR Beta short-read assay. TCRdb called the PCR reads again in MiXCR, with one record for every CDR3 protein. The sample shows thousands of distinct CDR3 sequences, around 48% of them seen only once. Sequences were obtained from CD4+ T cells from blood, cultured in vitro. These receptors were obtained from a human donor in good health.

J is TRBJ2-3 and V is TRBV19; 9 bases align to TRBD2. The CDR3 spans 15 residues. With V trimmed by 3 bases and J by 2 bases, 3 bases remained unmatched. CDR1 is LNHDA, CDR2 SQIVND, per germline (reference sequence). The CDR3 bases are TGTGCCAGTAGTATGGCTAGCGGGAACACAGATACGCAGTATTTT. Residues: CASSMASGNTDTQYF. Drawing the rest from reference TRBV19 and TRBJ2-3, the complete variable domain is DGGITQSPKYLFRKEGQNVTLSCEQNLNHDAMYWYRQDPGQGLRLIYYSQIVNDFQKGDIAEGYSVSREKKESFPLTVTSAQKNPTAFYLCASSMASGNTDTQYFGPGTRLTVL.

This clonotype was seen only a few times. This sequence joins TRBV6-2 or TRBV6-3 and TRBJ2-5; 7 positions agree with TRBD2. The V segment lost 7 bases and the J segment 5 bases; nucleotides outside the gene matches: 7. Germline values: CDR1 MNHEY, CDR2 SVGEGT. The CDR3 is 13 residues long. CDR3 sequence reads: CASIPGGVETQYF. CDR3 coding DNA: TGTGCCAGCATCCCGGGAGGAGTGGAGACCCAGTACTTC.

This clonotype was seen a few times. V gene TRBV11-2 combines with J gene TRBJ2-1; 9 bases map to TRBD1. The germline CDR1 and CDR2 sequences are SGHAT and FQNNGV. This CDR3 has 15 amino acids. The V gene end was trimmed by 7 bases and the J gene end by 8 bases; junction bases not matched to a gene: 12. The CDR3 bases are TGTGCCAGCATCCAGGTACAGGGGGCAAATCATGAGCAGTTCTTC. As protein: CASIQVQGANHEQFF.

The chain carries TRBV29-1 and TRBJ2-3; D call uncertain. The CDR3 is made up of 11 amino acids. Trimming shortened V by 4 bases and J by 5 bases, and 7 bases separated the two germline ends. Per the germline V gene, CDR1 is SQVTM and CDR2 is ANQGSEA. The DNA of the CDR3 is TGCAGCGTTGCCGAGATAGATACGCAGTATTTT. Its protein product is CSVAEIDTQYF.

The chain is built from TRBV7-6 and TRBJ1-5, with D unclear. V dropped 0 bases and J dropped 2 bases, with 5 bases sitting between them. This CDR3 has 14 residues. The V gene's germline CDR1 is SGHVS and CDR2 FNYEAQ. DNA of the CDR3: TGTGCCAGCAGCTTAGCCACCGGCAATCAGCCCCAGCATTTT. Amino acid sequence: CASSLATGNQPQHF.

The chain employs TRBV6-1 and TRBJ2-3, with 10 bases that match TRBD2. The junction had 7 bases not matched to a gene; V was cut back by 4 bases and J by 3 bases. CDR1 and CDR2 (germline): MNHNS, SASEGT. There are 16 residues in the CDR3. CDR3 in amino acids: CASSGDWTSGTDTQYF. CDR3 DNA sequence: TGTGCCAGCAGTGGAGACTGGACTAGCGGTACAGATACGCAGTATTTT.

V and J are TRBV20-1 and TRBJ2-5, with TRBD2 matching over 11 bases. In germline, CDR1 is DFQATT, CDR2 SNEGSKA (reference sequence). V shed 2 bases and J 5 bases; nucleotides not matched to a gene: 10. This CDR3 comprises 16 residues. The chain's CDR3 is CSARILAGGPAETQYF. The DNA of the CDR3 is TGCAGTGCTAGAATCCTAGCGGGAGGTCCCGCCGAGACCCAGTACTTC.

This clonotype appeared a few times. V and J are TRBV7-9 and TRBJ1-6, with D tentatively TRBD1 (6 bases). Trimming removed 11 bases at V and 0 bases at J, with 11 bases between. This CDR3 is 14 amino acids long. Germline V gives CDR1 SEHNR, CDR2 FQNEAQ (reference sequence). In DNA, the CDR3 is TGTGCCGGAAGGGGGTCCTCCTATAATTCACCCCTCCACTTT. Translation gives CAGRGSSYNSPLHF.

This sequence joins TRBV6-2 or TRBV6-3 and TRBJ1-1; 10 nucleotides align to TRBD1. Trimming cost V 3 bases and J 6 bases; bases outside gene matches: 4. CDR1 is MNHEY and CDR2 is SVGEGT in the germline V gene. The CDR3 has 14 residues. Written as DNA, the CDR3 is TGTGCCAGCAGTTATCCGGGACAGGGGCCTGAAGCTTTCTTT. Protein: CASSYPGQGPEAFF.

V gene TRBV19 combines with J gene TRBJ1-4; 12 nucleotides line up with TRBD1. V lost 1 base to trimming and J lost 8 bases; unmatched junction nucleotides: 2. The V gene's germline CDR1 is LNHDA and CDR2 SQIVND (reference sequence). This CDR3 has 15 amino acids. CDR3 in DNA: TGTGCCAGTAGTATAGGCGGGACAGGGGGCGAAAAACTGTTTTTT. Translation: CASSIGGTGGEKLFF.

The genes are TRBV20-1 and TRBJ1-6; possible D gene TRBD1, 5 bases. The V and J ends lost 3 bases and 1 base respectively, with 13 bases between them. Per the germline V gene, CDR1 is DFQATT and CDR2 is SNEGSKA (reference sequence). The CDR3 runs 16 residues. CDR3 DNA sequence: TGCAGTGCTAGTTGGGGGGGAGGATCCTATAATTCACCCCTCCACTTT. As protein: CSASWGGGSYNSPLHF.

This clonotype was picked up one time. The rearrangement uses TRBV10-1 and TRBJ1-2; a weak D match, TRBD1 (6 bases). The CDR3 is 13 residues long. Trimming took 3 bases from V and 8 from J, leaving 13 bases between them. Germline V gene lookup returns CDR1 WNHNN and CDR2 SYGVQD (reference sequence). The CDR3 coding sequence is TGCGCCAGCAGTGAACAGGGAGACCGCGGCTACACCTTC. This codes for CASSEQGDRGYTF.

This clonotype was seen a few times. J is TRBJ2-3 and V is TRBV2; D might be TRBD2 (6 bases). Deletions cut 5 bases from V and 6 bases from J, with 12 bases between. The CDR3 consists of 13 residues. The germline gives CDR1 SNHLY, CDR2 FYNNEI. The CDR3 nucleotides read TGTGCCAGCAGTCAAAGCGGGTATGATACGCAGTATTTT. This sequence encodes CASSQSGYDTQYF.

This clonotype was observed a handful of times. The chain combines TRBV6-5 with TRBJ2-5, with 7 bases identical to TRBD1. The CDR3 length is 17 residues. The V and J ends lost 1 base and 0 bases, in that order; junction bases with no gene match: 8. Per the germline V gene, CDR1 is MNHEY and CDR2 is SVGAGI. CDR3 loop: CASSYFGDRKYQETQYF. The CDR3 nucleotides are TGTGCCAGCAGTTACTTTGGGGACAGAAAGTACCAAGAGACCCAGTACTTC.

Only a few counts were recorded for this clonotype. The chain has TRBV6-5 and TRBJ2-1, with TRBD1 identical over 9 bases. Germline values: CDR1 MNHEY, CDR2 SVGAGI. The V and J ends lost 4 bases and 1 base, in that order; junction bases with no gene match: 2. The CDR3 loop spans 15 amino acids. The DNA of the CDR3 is TGTGCCAGCAGTTTGACAGGGGGGTCCTACAATGAGCAGTTCTTC. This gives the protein CASSLTGGSYNEQFF.

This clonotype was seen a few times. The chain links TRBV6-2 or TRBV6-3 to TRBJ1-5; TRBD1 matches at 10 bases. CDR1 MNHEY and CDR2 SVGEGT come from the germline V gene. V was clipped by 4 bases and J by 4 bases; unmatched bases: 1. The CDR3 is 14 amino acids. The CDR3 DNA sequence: TGTGCCAGCAGTTGGACAGGGGGAAATCAGCCCCAGCATTTT. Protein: CASSWTGGNQPQHF.

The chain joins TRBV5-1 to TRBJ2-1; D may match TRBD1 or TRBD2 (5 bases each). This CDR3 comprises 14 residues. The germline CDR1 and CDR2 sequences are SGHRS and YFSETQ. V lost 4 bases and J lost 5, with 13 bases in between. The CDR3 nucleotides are TGCGCCAGCAGCCTTCGGGACGTAAACAATGAGCAGTTCTTC. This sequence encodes CASSLRDVNNEQFF.

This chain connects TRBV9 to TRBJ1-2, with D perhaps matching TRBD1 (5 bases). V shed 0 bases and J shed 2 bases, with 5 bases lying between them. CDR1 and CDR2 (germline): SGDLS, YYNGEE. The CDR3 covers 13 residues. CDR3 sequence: CASSVDRNYGYTF. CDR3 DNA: TGTGCCAGCAGCGTAGACAGGAACTATGGCTACACCTTC.

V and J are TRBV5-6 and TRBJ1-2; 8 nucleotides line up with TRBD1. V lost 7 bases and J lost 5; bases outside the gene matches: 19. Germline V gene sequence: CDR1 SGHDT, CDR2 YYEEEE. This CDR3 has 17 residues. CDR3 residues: CASHGQSFVQGAYGYTF. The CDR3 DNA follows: TGTGCCAGCCACGGACAATCCTTTGTCCAGGGGGCTTATGGCTACACCTTC. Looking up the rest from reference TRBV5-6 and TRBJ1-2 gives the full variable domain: DAGVTQSPTHLIKTRGQQVTLRCSPKSGHDTVSWYQQALGQGPQFIFQYYEEEERQRGNFPDRFSGHQFPNYSSELNVNALLLGDSALYLCASHGQSFVQGAYGYTFGSGTRLTVV.